Below, 31 T cell receptor beta chains from the same sample are listed, as sequenced in a study of patients and donors after allogeneic stem cell transplantation. TCRdb reprocessed the RT-PCR reads with MiXCR, giving one entry per CDR3 protein. Of approximately 160,000 distinct CDR3 sequences in the sample, about a quarter are singletons; the top ten hold approximately 26%. Sequencing was done on a sample of blood, either unsorted or a sorted T cell fraction (not recorded which). Every receptor here comes from a human donor who was either an allogeneic HSCT recipient or a stem cell or donor lymphocyte infusion donor (not recorded which). It is not recorded whose cells these are; they may come from a transplant donor.

Written as DNA, the CDR3 is TGTGCCAGCAGCCCGGTGGAGATGGGGGCAAGGGATACGCAGTATTTT. Its protein is CASSPVEMGARDTQYF. The chain uses TRBV9 and TRBJ2-3; perhaps TRBD1 as D (6 bases). Trimming pared 4 bases from V and 6 bases from J, leaving 21 bases between. This CDR3 spans 16 amino acids. The germline V gene has CDR1 SGDLS and CDR2 YYNGEE.

This chain uses TRBV5-1 with TRBJ2-3, with TRBD1 identical over 10 bases. Germline CDR1 and CDR2: SGHRS and YFSETQ. CDR3 length: 14 amino acids. V trimming: 9 bases; J trimming: 1 base; junction bases outside the gene matches: 5. CDR3 nucleotide sequence: TGCGCCACACGACAGGGGGCGGGCACAGATACGCAGTATTTT. This translates into CATRQGAGTDTQYF.

The chain carries TRBV4-1 and TRBJ2-7, with no clear D. V gave up 0 bases and J gave up 0 bases, with 15 bases separating them. Germline CDR1 MGHRA, CDR2 YSYEKL. This CDR3 is built from 17 residues. The chain's CDR3 is CASSQEDFGRSSYEQYF. CDR3 DNA: TGCGCCAGCAGCCAAGAAGATTTTGGACGGAGCTCCTACGAGCAGTACTTC.

This clonotype was observed a handful of times. The chain carries TRBV4-1 and TRBJ1-4; 7 bases agree with TRBD1. This CDR3 is built from 15 residues. CDR1 is MGHRA and CDR2 is YSYEKL in the germline V gene. Trimming removed 1 base from V and 4 bases from J; junction bases left unmatched: 3. CDR3 protein: CASSQGGQRNEKLFF. As DNA, the CDR3 is TGCGCCAGCAGCCAAGGGGGACAGCGTAATGAAAAACTGTTTTTT.

This clonotype was observed a handful of times. The rearrangement uses TRBV5-4 and TRBJ1-3; maybe TRBD1 (5 bases). The V and J ends lost 7 bases and 6 bases respectively, with 14 bases between them. From germline, CDR1 is SGHNT and CDR2 YYREEE (reference sequence). The CDR3 extends over 13 amino acids. The CDR3 DNA is TGTGCCAGCCGCCGGGGGTCCTCAAACACCATATATTTT. Amino acid sequence: CASRRGSSNTIYF.

In its sample, this clonotype was seen a few times. This chain joins TRBV29-1 and TRBJ2-1; no definite D call. CDR3 length: 16 amino acids. V gave up 2 bases and J gave up 0 bases, with 14 bases separating them. Germline V CDR1 and CDR2: SQVTM, ANQGSEA. This CDR3 reads CSVELPLKSSYNEQFF. The DNA for the CDR3 is TGCAGCGTTGAACTCCCCCTAAAATCCTCCTACAATGAGCAGTTCTTC.

The chain joins TRBV7-9 to TRBJ2-3, with a weak D call TRBD2 (5 bases). Trimming shortened V by 7 bases and J by 2 bases, and 16 bases separated the two germline ends. The CDR3 totals 15 residues. Germline V gene sequence: CDR1 SEHNR, CDR2 FQNEAQ (reference sequence). CDR3 coding DNA: TGTGCCAGCATCCAGTGGGGAGAGGCCACAGATACGCAGTATTTT. This encodes CASIQWGEATDTQYF.

This chain links TRBV30 with TRBJ2-3; tentatively, D is TRBD1 (6 bases). Germline-derived CDR1 and CDR2 are GTSNPN and SVGIG (reference sequence). The CDR3 has 13 residues. Trimming cost V 5 bases and J 5 bases, with 14 bases left between them. CDR3 sequence reads: CAWGQLRGDTQYF. In DNA, the CDR3 is TGTGCCTGGGGACAACTCAGGGGAGATACGCAGTATTTT.

This clonotype was recorded at least ten times. V is TRBV5-6 and J is TRBJ1-5; 8 bases map to TRBD1. With 3 bases clipped from V and 9 bases from J, the junction kept 8 bases outside the gene matches. The germline gives CDR1 SGHDT, CDR2 YYEEEE. This CDR3 has 14 amino acids. For the CDR3, the DNA is TGTGCCAGCAGCTACCGGGACAGGCCACGGCCCCAGCATTTT. It translates to CASSYRDRPRPQHF.

This clonotype was observed a handful of times. The chain has TRBV4-3 and TRBJ2-2; the match to TRBD2 covers 8 bases. The CDR3 extends over 17 amino acids. J gave up 1 base and V 4 bases, and 8 bases lay outside the gene matches. Germline CDR1 reads LGHNA; CDR2 reads YSLEER. The CDR3 DNA follows: TGCGCCAGCAGCCTCCTATGGGCGGGAGGGAACACCGGGGAGCTGTTTTTT. Translation: CASSLLWAGGNTGELFF.

The chain joins TRBV10-3 to TRBJ2-7; 11 nucleotides align to TRBD2. This CDR3 has 12 amino acids. The germline CDR1 and CDR2 sequences are ENHRY and SYGVKD. Trimming removed 10 bases from V and 2 bases from J; junction bases left unmatched: 1. CDR3 nucleotide sequence: TGTGCCACACTAGCGGGAGCCTACGAGCAGTACTTC. This codes for CATLAGAYEQYF.

This clonotype has a handful of counts. The rearrangement joins TRBV11-3 to TRBJ1-1; D is possibly TRBD1 (5 bases). The CDR3 covers 14 residues. Germline CDR1 reads SGHNT; CDR2 reads YENEEA. The ends were cut back, 1 base at V and 14 bases at J, with 20 bases in the middle. The CDR3 is CASSLGRAGLVVFF. The CDR3 DNA reads as TGTGCCAGCAGCTTAGGGCGGGCGGGACTGGTTGTCTTCTTT.

The V gene is TRBV30, the J gene TRBJ2-3, with TRBD2 identical over 7 bases. CDR3 length: 14 amino acids. Trimming at V came to 4 bases and at J to 5 bases, leaving 9 bases not matched to a gene. Germline V CDR1 and CDR2: GTSNPN, SVGIG (reference sequence). The CDR3 region has the DNA TGTGCCTGGACTCCAACCGCGGGGGTAGATACGCAGTATTTT. It codes for CAWTPTAGVDTQYF.

The V call is TRBV20-1, the J call TRBJ2-1; D gene ambiguous. This CDR3 spans 11 amino acids. Germline assignment: CDR1 DFQATT and CDR2 SNEGSKA (reference sequence). The V end was cut by 1 base, the J end by 8 bases, with 6 bases between. CDR3 amino acids: CSARAGYEQFF. As DNA, the CDR3 is TGCAGTGCTAGAGCCGGGTATGAGCAGTTCTTC.

The rearrangement links TRBV12-3 or TRBV12-4 to TRBJ2-3; possible D gene TRBD1, 5 bases. V gave up 5 bases and J gave up 3 bases, with 12 bases separating them. The CDR3 spans 14 residues. CDR3 sequence: CASSQQVLTDTQYF. CDR3 DNA: TGTGCCAGCAGTCAACAGGTTTTAACAGATACGCAGTATTTT.

J is TRBJ1-2 and V is TRBV2, with 7 bases aligning to TRBD1. J gave up 4 bases and V 6 bases, and 8 bases lay outside the gene matches. The CDR3 has 14 amino acids. Germline CDR1 reads SNHLY; CDR2 reads FYNNEI. CDR3 coding DNA: TGTGCCAGCAGAAGACAGGGAAGGAGCTATGGCTACACCTTC. This translates into CASRRQGRSYGYTF.

The chain joins TRBV5-1 to TRBJ2-5; D is undetermined. Trimming stripped 2 bases from V and 2 bases from J, with 10 bases between. CDR3 length: 14 residues. Germline CDR1 and CDR2: SGHRS and YFSETQ. CDR3: CASSFLRKQETQYF. The CDR3, as DNA: TGCGCCAGCAGCTTTCTTCGTAAACAAGAGACCCAGTACTTC.

This clonotype was picked up many times. The rearrangement joins TRBV3-1 to TRBJ1-1; D is possibly TRBD1 (5 bases). V dropped 2 bases and J dropped 3 bases, with 10 bases sitting between them. Germline lookup yields CDR1 LGHDT and CDR2 YNNKEL (reference sequence). CDR3 length: 14 residues. The CDR3 DNA reads TGTGCCAGCAGCCAAATGGGAGGGGACACTGAAGCTTTCTTT. Encoded protein: CASSQMGGDTEAFF.

The chain links TRBV27 to TRBJ2-3, with 9 positions matching TRBD2. Germline values: CDR1 MNHEY, CDR2 SMNVEV (reference sequence). The CDR3 is made up of 15 amino acids. V shed 0 bases, J shed 4 bases, and the junction held 2 bases outside the gene matches. This chain's CDR3 is CASSLSSGGADTQYF. The CDR3 bases are TGTGCCAGCAGTTTATCTAGCGGGGGCGCAGATACGCAGTATTTT.

The chain is built from TRBV29-1 and TRBJ2-7, with D maybe TRBD1 (5 bases). Trimming took off 5 bases at V and 5 bases at J, with 19 bases between the two ends. The germline CDR1 and CDR2 sequences are SQVTM and ANQGSEA. This CDR3 contains 14 residues. CDR3 in DNA: TGCAGCGTTTCCTCCGACAGATACGACGACGAGCAGTACTTC. Protein sequence: CSVSSDRYDDEQYF.

The sample holds many counts of this clonotype. V is TRBV20-1 and J is TRBJ1-2, with 10 bases that match TRBD1. The germline CDR1 and CDR2 sequences are DFQATT and SNEGSKA (reference sequence). J gave up 6 bases and V 6 bases, and 4 bases lay outside the gene matches. This CDR3 comprises 12 residues. The CDR3: CSARDRGDGYTF. Here the CDR3 DNA reads TGCAGTGCCCGGGACAGGGGAGATGGCTACACCTTC.

V usage is TRBV29-1 and J usage is TRBJ1-2, with 7 bases fitting TRBD1. Germline loops: CDR1 SQVTM, CDR2 ANQGSEA. This CDR3 has 17 residues. V trimming: 6 bases; J trimming: 8 bases; junction bases outside the gene matches: 24. The CDR3 DNA reads TGCAGCGTCGATAAAGGGGGCACCGCTCACTCGATTGGGGGCTACACCTTC. Translation gives CSVDKGGTAHSIGGYTF.

In this sample, this clonotype turned up a few times. The chain joins TRBV20-1 to TRBJ2-3; D is possibly TRBD2 (5 bases). Germline lookup yields CDR1 DFQATT and CDR2 SNEGSKA (reference sequence). The CDR3 totals 10 residues. Trimming pared 5 bases from V and 12 bases from J, leaving 12 bases between. The CDR3 DNA is TGCAGTGCTCTCGGACTGTCCCAGTATTTT. It encodes CSALGLSQYF.

This chain links TRBV7-2 with TRBJ2-3; TRBD2 aligns across 11 bases. Germline V lookup: CDR1 SGHTA, CDR2 FQGNSA. The CDR3 is 17 amino acids. After removal of 1 base from V and 2 bases from J, the junction contained 5 bases not matched to a gene. The CDR3 here is CASSLGRLAGPTDTQYF. Written as DNA, the CDR3 is TGTGCCAGCAGCTTAGGGCGACTAGCGGGGCCCACAGATACGCAGTATTTT.

This clonotype showed up just a few times. In DNA, the CDR3 is TGTGCCAGCAGCTTAGGGGGTTGGGCAGATACGCAGTATTTT. Protein: CASSLGGWADTQYF. The V gene is TRBV11-2, the J gene TRBJ2-3; no firm D call. Per germline, CDR1 SGHAT and CDR2 FQNNGV. The CDR3 covers 14 residues. The germline V and J ends were trimmed by 1 base and 4 bases, with 9 bases remaining between them.

In this sample, this clonotype turned up a few times. J is TRBJ1-2 and V is TRBV20-1, with TRBD1 matching 11 bases. V dropped 5 bases and J dropped 6; count of bases not matched to a gene: 14. This CDR3 is built from 16 residues. Germline CDR1 DFQATT, CDR2 SNEGSKA (reference sequence). The DNA of the CDR3 is TGCAGTGCTGGATCGGGACAGGGGGTTAATCGAGATGGCTACACCTTC. Its protein product is CSAGSGQGVNRDGYTF.

The rearrangement joins TRBV5-1 to TRBJ2-5; D may be TRBD1 (5 bases). Germline V gene data show CDR1 as SGHRS and CDR2 as YFSETQ. Trimming cost V 4 bases and J 1 base, with 11 bases left between them. The CDR3 runs to 14 residues. CDR3 loop: CASSPGHFQETQYF. CDR3 DNA: TGCGCCAGCAGCCCAGGACATTTCCAAGAGACCCAGTACTTC. The variable domain in full, completed from reference TRBV5-1 and TRBJ2-5, reads KAGVTQTPRYLIKTRGQQVTLSCSPISGHRSVSWYQQTPGQGLQFLFEYFSETQRNKGNFPGRFSGRQFSNSRSEMNVSTLELGDSALYLCASSPGHFQETQYFGPGTRLLVL.

This clonotype was counted between two and nine times. The chain is built from TRBV20-1 and TRBJ1-2, with 12 bases fitting TRBD1. The CDR3 totals 15 residues. V was pared by 3 bases and J by 8 bases, with 10 bases of the junction left unmatched. Looked up from germline, CDR1 is DFQATT and CDR2 is SNEGSKA (reference sequence). The CDR3 bases are TGCAGTGCTAGTCCCCCGGGACAGGGGGCTGGGGGCTACACCTTC. Translation gives CSASPPGQGAGGYTF.

The chain recombines TRBV18 with TRBJ2-3; no definite D call. CDR3 length: 14 residues. Germline-derived CDR1 and CDR2 are KGHSH and LQKENI. V gave up 4 bases and J gave up 5 bases, with 13 bases separating them. CDR3 residues: CASSRVGGGDTQYF. In nucleotides, the CDR3 is TGTGCCAGCTCACGGGTCGGTGGTGGAGATACGCAGTATTTT. Using reference TRBV18 and TRBJ2-3 for the parts outside the CDR3, the full variable domain is NAGVMQNPRHLVRRRGQEARLRCSPMKGHSHVYWYRQLPEEGLKFMVYLQKENIIDESGMPKERFSAEFPKEGPSILRIQQVVRGDSAAYFCASSRVGGGDTQYFGPGTRLTVL.

The chain joins TRBV7-6 to TRBJ2-3; 12 bases match TRBD2. The CDR3 runs 18 residues. Per the germline V gene, CDR1 is SGHVS and CDR2 is FNYEAQ. The ends lost 5 bases at V and 4 bases at J; junction bases unmatched: 13. The CDR3 sequence: CASSRNPLAGGHPDTQYF. The CDR3 DNA reads as TGTGCCAGCAGCCGAAACCCCCTAGCGGGAGGGCACCCAGATACGCAGTATTTT.

This clonotype was seen at least ten times. The V call is TRBV24-1, the J call TRBJ1-5; D is unresolved. Per the germline V gene, CDR1 is KGHDR and CDR2 is SFDVKD. The length of the CDR3 is 13 residues. With 3 bases removed from V and 6 bases from J, the gap between germline ends came to 8 bases. The chain's CDR3 is CATSDGDLQPQHF. CDR3 sequence (DNA): TGTGCCACCAGTGATGGGGATCTTCAGCCCCAGCATTTT.